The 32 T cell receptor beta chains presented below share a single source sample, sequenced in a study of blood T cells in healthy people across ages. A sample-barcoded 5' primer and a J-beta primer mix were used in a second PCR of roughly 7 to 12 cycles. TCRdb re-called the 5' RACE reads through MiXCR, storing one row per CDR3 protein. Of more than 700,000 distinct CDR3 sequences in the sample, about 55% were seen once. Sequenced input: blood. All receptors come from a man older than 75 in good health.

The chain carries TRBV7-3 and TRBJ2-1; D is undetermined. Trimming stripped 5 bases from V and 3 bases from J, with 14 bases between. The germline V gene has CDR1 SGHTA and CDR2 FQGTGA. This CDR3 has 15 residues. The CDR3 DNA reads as TGTGCCAGCAGCCTCCGAGACCTCCACTACAATGAGCAGTTCTTC. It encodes CASSLRDLHYNEQFF. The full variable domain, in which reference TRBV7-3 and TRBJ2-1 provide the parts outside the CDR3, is GAGVSQTPSNKVTEKGKYVELRCDPISGHTALYWYRQSLGQGPEFLIYFQGTGAADDSGLPNDRFFAVRPEGSVSTLKIQRTERGDSAVYLCASSLRDLHYNEQFFGPGTRLTVL.

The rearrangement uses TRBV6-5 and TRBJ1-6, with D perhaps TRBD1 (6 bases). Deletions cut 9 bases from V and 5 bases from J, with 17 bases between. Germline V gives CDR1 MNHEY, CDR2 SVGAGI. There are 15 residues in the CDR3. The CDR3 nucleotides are TGTGCCAGTCGCCGGGGGGGGCCTAATAATTCACCCCTCCACTTT. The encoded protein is CASRRGGPNNSPLHF.

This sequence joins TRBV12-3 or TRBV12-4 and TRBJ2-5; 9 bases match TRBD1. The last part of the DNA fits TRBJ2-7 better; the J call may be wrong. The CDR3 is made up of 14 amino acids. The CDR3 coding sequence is TGTGCCAGCAGTCAACGGGGACAGGGTGGCGAGCAGTACTTC. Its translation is CASSQRGQGGEQYF.

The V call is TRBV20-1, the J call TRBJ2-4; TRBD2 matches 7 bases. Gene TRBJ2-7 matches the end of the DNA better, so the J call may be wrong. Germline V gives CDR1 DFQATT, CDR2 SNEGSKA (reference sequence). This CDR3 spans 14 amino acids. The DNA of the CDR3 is TGCAGTGCTAGAGCCGGCGGGAGAATCTCCGAGCAGTACTTC. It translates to CSARAGGRISEQYF.

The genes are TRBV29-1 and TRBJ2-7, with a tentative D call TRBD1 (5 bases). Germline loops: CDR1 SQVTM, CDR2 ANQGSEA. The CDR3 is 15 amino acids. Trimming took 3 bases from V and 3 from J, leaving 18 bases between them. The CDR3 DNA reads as TGCAGCGTTGATTCAGGAGACAGCAGATACTACGAGCAGTACTTC. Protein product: CSVDSGDSRYYEQYF.

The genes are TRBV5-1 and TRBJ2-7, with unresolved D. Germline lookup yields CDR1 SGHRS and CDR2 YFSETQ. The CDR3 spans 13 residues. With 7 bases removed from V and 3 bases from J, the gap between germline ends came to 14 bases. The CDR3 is CASRRSRSYEQYF. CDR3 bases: TGCGCCAGCCGCCGATCGCGGAGCTACGAGCAGTACTTC.

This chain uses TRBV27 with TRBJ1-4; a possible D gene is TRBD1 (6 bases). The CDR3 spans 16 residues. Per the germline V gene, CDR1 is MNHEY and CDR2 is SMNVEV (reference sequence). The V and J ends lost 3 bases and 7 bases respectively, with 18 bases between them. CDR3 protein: CASSLRSTGWSEKLFF. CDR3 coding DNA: TGTGCCAGCAGTTTGCGGTCCACAGGGTGGAGTGAAAAACTGTTTTTT.

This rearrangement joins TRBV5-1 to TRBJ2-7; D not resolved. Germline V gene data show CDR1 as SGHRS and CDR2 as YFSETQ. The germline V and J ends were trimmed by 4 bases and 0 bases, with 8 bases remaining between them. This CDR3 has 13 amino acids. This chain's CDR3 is CASSQTISYEQYF. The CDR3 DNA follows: TGCGCCAGCAGCCAAACGATCTCCTACGAGCAGTACTTC.

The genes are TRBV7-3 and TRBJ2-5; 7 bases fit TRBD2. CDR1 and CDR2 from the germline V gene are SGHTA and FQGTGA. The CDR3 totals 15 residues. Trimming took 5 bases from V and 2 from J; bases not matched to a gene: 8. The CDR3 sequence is CASSPGRGRQETQYF. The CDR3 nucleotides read TGTGCCAGCAGCCCTGGGCGGGGGAGACAAGAGACCCAGTACTTC. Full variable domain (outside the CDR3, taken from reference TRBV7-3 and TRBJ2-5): GAGVSQTPSNKVTEKGKYVELRCDPISGHTALYWYRQSLGQGPEFLIYFQGTGAADDSGLPNDRFFAVRPEGSVSTLKIQRTERGDSAVYLCASSPGRGRQETQYFGPGTRLLVL.

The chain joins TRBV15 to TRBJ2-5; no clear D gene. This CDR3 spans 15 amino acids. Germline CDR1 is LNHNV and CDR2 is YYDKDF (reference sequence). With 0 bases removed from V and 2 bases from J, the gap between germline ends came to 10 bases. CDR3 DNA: TGTGCCACCAGCAGAGATGAGGCCAGGCAAGAGACCCAGTACTTC. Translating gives CATSRDEARQETQYF. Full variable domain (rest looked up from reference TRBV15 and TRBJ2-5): DAMVIQNPRYQVTQFGKPVTLSCSQTLNHNVMYWYQQKSSQAPKLLFHYYDKDFNNEADTPDNFQSRRPNTSFCFLDIRSPGLGDTAMYLCATSRDEARQETQYFGPGTRLLVL.

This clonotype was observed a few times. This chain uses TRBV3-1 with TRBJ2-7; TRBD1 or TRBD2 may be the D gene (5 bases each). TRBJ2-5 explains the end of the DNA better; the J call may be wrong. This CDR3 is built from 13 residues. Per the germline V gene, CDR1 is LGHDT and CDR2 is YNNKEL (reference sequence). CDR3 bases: TGTGCCAGCAGCCATGGGGGTGGAGAGACCCAGTACTTC. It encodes CASSHGGGETQYF.

The CDR3: CASSQATGELFF. Here the CDR3 DNA reads TGTGCCAGCAGCCAAGCCACCGGGGAGCTGTTTTTT. The genes are TRBV3-1 and TRBJ2-2; no firm D call. This CDR3 has 12 residues. Germline V lookup: CDR1 LGHDT, CDR2 YNNKEL (reference sequence). V dropped 1 base and J dropped 4 bases, with 1 base sitting between them.

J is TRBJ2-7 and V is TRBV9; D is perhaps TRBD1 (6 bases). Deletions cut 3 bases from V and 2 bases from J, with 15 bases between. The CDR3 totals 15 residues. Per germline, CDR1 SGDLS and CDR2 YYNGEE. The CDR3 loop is CASSAPGTQPYEQYF. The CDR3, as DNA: TGTGCCAGCAGCGCACCCGGGACACAACCCTACGAGCAGTACTTC. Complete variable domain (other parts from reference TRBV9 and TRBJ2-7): DSGVTQTPKHLITATGQRVTLRCSPRSGDLSVYWYQQSLDQGLQFLIQYYNGEERAKGNILERFSAQQFPDLHSELNLSSLELGDSALYFCASSAPGTQPYEQYFGPGTRLTVT.

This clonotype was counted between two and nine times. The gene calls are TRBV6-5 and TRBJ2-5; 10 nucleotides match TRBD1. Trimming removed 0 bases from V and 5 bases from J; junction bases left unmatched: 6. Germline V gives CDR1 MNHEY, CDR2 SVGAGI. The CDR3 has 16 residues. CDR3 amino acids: CASSYSGTGEGETQYF. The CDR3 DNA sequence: TGTGCCAGCAGTTACTCCGGGACAGGGGAAGGCGAGACCCAGTACTTC.

CDR3 sequence (DNA): TGTGCCAGCAAAGACTCGACTAGCGGGACCTACGAGCAGTACTTC. Translated: CASKDSTSGTYEQYF. The J gene is TRBJ2-7, the V gene TRBV6-5, with 11 bases that match TRBD2. This CDR3 has 15 amino acids. Germline CDR1 MNHEY, CDR2 SVGAGI. The J segment lost 2 bases and the V segment lost 7 bases, leaving 7 bases of the junction unmatched.

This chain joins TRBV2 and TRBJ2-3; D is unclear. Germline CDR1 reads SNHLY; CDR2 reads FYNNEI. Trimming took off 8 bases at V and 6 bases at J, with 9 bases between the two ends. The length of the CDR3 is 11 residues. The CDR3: CASLLDDTQYF. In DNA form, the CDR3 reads TGTGCCAGCCTCCTCGACGATACGCAGTATTTT.

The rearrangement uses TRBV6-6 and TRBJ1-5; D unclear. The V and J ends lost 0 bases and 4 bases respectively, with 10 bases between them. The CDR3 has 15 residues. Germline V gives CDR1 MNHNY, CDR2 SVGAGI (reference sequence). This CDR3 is CASSYSGGLNQPQHF. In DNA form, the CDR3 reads TGTGCCAGCAGTTACTCGGGCGGGTTAAATCAGCCCCAGCATTTT.

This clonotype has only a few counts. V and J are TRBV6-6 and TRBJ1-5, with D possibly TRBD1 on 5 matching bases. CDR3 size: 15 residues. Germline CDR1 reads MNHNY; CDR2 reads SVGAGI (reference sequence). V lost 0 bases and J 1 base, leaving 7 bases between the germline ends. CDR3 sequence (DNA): TGTGCCAGCAGTTACTCTTGGGACAGCAATCAGCCCCAGCATTTT. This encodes CASSYSWDSNQPQHF.

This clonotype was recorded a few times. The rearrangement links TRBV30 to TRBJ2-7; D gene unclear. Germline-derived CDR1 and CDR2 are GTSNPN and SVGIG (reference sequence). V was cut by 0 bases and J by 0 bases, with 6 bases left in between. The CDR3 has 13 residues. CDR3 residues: CAWSVGSSYEQYF. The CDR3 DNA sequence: TGTGCCTGGAGTGTCGGCAGCTCCTACGAGCAGTACTTC. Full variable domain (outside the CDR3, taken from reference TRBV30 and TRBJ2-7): SQTIHQWPATLVQPVGSPLSLECTVEGTSNPNLYWYRQAAGRGLQLLFYSVGIGQISSEVPQNLSASRPQDRQFILSSKKLLLSDSGFYLCAWSVGSSYEQYFGPGTRLTVT.

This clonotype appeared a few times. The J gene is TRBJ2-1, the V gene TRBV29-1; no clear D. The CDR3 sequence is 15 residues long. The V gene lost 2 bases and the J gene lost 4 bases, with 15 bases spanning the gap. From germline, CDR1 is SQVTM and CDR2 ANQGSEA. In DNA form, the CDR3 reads TGCAGCGTTGAATCAGTCCTGCCGAGGTACAATGAGCAGTTCTTC. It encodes CSVESVLPRYNEQFF.

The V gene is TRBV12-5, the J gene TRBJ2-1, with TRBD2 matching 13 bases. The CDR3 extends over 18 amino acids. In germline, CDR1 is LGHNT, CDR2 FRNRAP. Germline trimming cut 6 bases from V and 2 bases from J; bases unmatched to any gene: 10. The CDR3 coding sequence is TGTGCTAGTGGCGGTGGGACTAGCGGGATGACCCCCTACAATGAGCAGTTCTTC. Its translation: CASGGGTSGMTPYNEQFF.

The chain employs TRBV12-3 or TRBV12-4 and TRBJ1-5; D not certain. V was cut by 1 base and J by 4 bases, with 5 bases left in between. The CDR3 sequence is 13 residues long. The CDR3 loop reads CASSLVQNQPQHF. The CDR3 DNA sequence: TGTGCCAGCAGTTTAGTACAGAATCAGCCCCAGCATTTT.

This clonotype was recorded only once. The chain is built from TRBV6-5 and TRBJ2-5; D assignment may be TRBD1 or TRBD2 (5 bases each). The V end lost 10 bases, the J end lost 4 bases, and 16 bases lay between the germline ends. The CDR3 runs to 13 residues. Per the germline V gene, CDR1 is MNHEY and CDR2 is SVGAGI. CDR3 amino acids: CATTTPGTETQYF. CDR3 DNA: TGTGCCACCACAACACCCGGGACAGAGACCCAGTACTTC.

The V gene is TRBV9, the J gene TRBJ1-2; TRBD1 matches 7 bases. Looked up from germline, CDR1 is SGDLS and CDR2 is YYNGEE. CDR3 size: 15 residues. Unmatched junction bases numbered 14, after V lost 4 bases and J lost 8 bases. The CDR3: CASSLSGGETGGYTF. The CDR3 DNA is TGTGCCAGCAGCCTTAGTGGGGGCGAGACAGGGGGCTACACCTTC.

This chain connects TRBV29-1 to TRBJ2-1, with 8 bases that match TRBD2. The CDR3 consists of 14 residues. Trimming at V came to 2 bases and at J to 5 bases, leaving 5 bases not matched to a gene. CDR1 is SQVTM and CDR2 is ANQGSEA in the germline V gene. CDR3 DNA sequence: TGCAGCGTTGAAAGGCTAGCGGGCCACAATGAGCAGTTCTTC. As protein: CSVERLAGHNEQFF.

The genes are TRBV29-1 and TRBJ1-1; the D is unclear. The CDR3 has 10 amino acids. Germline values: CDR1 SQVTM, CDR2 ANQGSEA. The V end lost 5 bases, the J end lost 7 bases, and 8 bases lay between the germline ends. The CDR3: CSVTTVEAFF. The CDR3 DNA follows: TGCAGCGTTACGACGGTTGAAGCTTTCTTT.

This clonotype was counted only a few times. The CDR3 DNA is TGTGCCAGCACACCTTTCCCTACTAACTATGGCTACACCTTC. Protein product: CASTPFPTNYGYTF. This chain joins TRBV7-2 and TRBJ1-2, with no clear D. Germline CDR1 reads SGHTA; CDR2 reads FQGNSA. This CDR3 is built from 14 residues. Trimming shortened V by 7 bases and J by 0 bases, and 12 bases separated the two germline ends.

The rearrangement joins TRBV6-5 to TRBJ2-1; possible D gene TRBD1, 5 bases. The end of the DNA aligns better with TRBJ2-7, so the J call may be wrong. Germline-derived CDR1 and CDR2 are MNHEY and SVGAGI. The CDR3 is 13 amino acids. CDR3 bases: TGTGCCAGCAGTGGCGACAGCTACAATGAGCAGTACTTC. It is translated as CASSGDSYNEQYF.

Here the CDR3 reads CASSLGSPPSYNEQFF. In nucleotides, the CDR3 is TGTGCCAGCAGCTTAGGGAGCCCCCCTTCCTACAATGAGCAGTTCTTC. The chain links TRBV7-2 to TRBJ2-1, with D uncertain. The CDR3 consists of 16 residues. The germline V and J ends were trimmed by 1 base and 1 base, with 11 bases remaining between them. Germline V gene data show CDR1 as SGHTA and CDR2 as FQGNSA.

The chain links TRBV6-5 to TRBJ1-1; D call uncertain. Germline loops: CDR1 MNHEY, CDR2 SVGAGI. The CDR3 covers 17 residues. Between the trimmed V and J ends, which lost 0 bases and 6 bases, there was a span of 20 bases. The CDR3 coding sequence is TGTGCCAGCAGTTACTCCGGCCGTCGGACGGCCATCGCTGAAGCTTTCTTT. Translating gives CASSYSGRRTAIAEAFF.

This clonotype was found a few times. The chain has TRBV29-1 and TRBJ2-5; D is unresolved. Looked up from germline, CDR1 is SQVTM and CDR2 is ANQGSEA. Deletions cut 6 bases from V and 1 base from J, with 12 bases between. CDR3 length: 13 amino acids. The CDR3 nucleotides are TGCAGCGTCCCCGGACGTAGCCAAGAGACCCAGTACTTC. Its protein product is CSVPGRSQETQYF.

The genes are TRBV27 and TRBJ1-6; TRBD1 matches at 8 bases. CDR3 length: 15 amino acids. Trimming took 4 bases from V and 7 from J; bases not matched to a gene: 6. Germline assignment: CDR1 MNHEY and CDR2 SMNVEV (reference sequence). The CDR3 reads CASSWDRMVNSPLHF. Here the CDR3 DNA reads TGTGCCAGCAGTTGGGACAGGATGGTAAATTCACCCCTCCACTTT.